This T cell receptor (beta chain) is drawn from a study of metastatic and nonmetastatic thyroid tumors. TCRdb ran MiXCR on the PCR reads. The sample yields tens of thousands of clones, over 15% seen once. This clone was observed a few times. There were no patients who had received any treatment before thyroid surgery. Trimming left V 4 bases short and J 3 bases short, with 10 bases between. The length of the CDR3 is 14 residues. Germline CDR1 and CDR2: SNHLY and FYNNEI. V gene TRBV2 combines with J gene TRBJ2-1; possibly TRBD2 for D (6 bases). The sequence derives from a female donor with papillary thyroid cancer or a benign thyroid nodule (not recorded which). Some clones in this sample may be carry-over from other donors' samples. Sequenced material: blood. The CDR3 loop reads CASSAGLYYNEQFF. Here the CDR3 DNA reads TGTGCCAGCAGTGCGGGACTGTACTACAATGAGCAGTTCTTC. Variable domain in full (rest from reference TRBV2 and TRBJ2-1): EPEVTQTPSHQVTQMGQEVILRCVPISNHLYFYWYRQILGQKVEFLVSFYNNEISEKSEIFDDQFSVERPDGSNFTLKIRSTKLEDSAMYFCASSAGLYYNEQFFGPGTRLTVL.